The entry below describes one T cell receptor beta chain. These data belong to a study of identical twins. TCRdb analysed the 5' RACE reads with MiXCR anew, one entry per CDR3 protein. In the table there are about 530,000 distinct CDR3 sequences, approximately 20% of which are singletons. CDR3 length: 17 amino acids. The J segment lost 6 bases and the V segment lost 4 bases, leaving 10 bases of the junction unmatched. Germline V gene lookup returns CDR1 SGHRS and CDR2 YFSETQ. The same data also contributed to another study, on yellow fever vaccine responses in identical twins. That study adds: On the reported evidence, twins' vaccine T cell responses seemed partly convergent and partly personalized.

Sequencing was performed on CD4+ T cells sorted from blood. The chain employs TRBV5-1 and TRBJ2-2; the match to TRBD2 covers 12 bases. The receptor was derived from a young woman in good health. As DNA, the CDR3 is TGCGCCAGCAGCCTCTCCGGGACTAGCGGGCTGGCCGGGGAGCTGTTTTTT. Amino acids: CASSLSGTSGLAGELFF.